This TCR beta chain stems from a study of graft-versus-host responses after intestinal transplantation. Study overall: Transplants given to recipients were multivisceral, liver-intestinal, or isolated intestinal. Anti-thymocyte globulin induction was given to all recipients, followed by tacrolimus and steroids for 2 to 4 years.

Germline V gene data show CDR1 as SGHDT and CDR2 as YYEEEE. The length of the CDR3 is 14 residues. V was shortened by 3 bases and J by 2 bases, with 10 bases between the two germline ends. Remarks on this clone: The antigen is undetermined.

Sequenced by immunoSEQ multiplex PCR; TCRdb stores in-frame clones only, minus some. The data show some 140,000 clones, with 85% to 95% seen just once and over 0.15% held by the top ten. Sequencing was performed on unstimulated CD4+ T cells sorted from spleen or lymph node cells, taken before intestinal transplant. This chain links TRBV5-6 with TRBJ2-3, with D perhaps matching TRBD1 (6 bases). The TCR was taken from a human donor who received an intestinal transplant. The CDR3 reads CASSWDTSTDTQYF. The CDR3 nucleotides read TGTGCCAGCAGCTGGGACACCTCCACAGATACGCAGTATTTT.